What follows are 27 T cell receptor beta chains derived from one specimen sequenced in a study of T cell repertoires in cytomegalovirus infection. TCRdb re-derived calls from the reads in MiXCR, one entry per CDR3 protein. The sample lists 650,000 to 850,000 distinct CDR3 sequences, 25% to 35% occurring once. For these TCRs, the target antigens are not known. Sequencing used cultured CD8+ T cells from PBMCs, obtained from culture after CMV antigen stimulation. Receptors were obtained from a human donor in good health (CMV status not recorded). Some clones in this sample may be carry-over from other donors' samples.

The chain couples TRBV5-6 to TRBJ1-1; a weak D match, TRBD1 (6 bases). CDR1 SGHDT and CDR2 YYEEEE come from the germline V gene. This CDR3 spans 12 amino acids. The V and J ends lost 1 base and 8 bases respectively, with 9 bases between them. Written as DNA, the CDR3 is TGTGCCAGCAGCTTGCGGGGGCGGGAAGCTTTCTTT. Its translation is CASSLRGREAFF.

This clonotype was seen more than once but under ten times. This chain connects TRBV12-3 or TRBV12-4 to TRBJ2-2, with 7 bases fitting TRBD1. This CDR3 contains 15 residues. V lost 5 bases and J lost 1; bases outside the gene matches: 4. CDR3 nucleotide sequence: TGTGCCAGCAGTCCCGGGACAGAGAACACCGGGGAGCTGTTTTTT. Amino acids: CASSPGTENTGELFF.

This clonotype was counted once. J is TRBJ2-1 and V is TRBV7-2; no clear D gene. V was shortened by 1 base and J by 2 bases, with 15 bases between the two germline ends. From germline, CDR1 is SGHTA and CDR2 FQGNSA. The length of the CDR3 is 17 residues. The CDR3, as DNA: TGTGCCAGCAGCTTAGACAGTCTCGAACTCACCTACAATGAGCAGTTCTTC. Protein: CASSLDSLELTYNEQFF.

This clonotype was observed a single time. This chain joins TRBV6-5 and TRBJ1-5; TRBD1 matches 10 bases. CDR1 and CDR2 from the germline V gene are MNHEY and SVGAGI. J gave up 6 bases and V 5 bases, and 7 bases lay outside the gene matches. The CDR3 runs 15 residues. The CDR3 nucleotides are TGTGCCAGCAGTCCGGGACAGGGGTTTCGTCAGCCCCAGCATTTT. This translates into CASSPGQGFRQPQHF.

This clonotype was seen ten or more times. This rearrangement joins TRBV7-2 to TRBJ2-7, with 11 bases matching TRBD1. J was trimmed by 6 bases and V by 1 base; bases with no gene match: 8. Germline CDR1 SGHTA, CDR2 FQGNSA. The CDR3 spans 16 residues. CDR3 sequence: CASSLETGQGVGEQYV. The CDR3 coding sequence is TGTGCCAGCAGCTTAGAAACGGGACAGGGGGTTGGCGAGCAGTACGTC.

Only a few counts were recorded for this clonotype. Written as DNA, the CDR3 is TGTGCCAGCAGCCTACCGGGACAGGGCTCAACAGATACGCAGTATTTT. Encoded protein: CASSLPGQGSTDTQYF. V and J are TRBV7-9 and TRBJ2-3; 9 bases match TRBD1. Germline V CDR1 and CDR2: SEHNR, FQNEAQ (reference sequence). CDR3 size: 16 residues. V shed 5 bases and J 3 bases; nucleotides not matched to a gene: 9.

This sequence joins TRBV29-1 and TRBJ2-1; 9 bases are shared with TRBD1. Germline V gene lookup returns CDR1 SQVTM and CDR2 ANQGSEA. V was clipped by 1 base and J by 0 bases; unmatched bases: 4. The CDR3 spans 16 residues. The CDR3 sequence: CSVEGGQGSSYNEQFF. In nucleotides, the CDR3 is TGCAGCGTTGAAGGGGGACAGGGAAGCTCCTACAATGAGCAGTTCTTC.

This chain links TRBV11-2 with TRBJ2-7; TRBD2 is a possible D gene (7 bases). The CDR3 has 13 residues. Germline assignment: CDR1 SGHAT and CDR2 FQNNGV. Trimming removed 6 bases at V and 2 bases at J, with 11 bases between. The chain's CDR3 is CASRGGDAYEQYF. In nucleotides, the CDR3 is TGTGCCAGCAGAGGGGGGGACGCCTACGAGCAGTACTTC.

The V and J genes are TRBV6-2 or TRBV6-3 and TRBJ1-5; TRBD1 might be the D (5 bases). The germline V gene encodes CDR1 MNHEY and CDR2 SVGEGT. Trimming took 5 bases from V and 6 from J, leaving 8 bases between them. This CDR3 region has 12 residues. This chain's CDR3 is CASSPGFQPQHF. The CDR3 DNA reads TGTGCCAGCAGTCCAGGGTTTCAGCCCCAGCATTTT.

The rearrangement links TRBV27 to TRBJ2-7; the D is unclear. Germline V gene lookup returns CDR1 MNHEY and CDR2 SMNVEV (reference sequence). The CDR3 sequence is 13 residues long. V was cut by 7 bases and J by 2 bases, with 12 bases left in between. The CDR3 nucleotides are TGTGCCAGCAAGATAGGGAATGCCTACGAGCAGTACTTC. Protein sequence: CASKIGNAYEQYF.

This rearrangement joins TRBV7-9 to TRBJ1-2; D is ambiguous. Trimming left V 5 bases short and J 3 bases short, with 13 bases between. Germline V gene data show CDR1 as SEHNR and CDR2 as FQNEAQ (reference sequence). The CDR3 covers 14 residues. CDR3 DNA sequence: TGTGCCAGCAGCCCTACGGGGATCCACTATGGCTACACCTTC. Its protein product is CASSPTGIHYGYTF.

The chain carries TRBV5-1 and TRBJ2-2, with D unclear. The CDR3 has 18 residues. Per germline, CDR1 SGHRS and CDR2 YFSETQ. V was cut by 2 bases and J by 0 bases, with 17 bases left in between. Written as DNA, the CDR3 is TGCGCCAGCAGCTTCCACCCAGATCGGCCCGCGAACACCGGGGAGCTGTTTTTT. Its translation: CASSFHPDRPANTGELFF.

This clonotype was detected ten times or more. The chain has TRBV11-1 and TRBJ2-5; TRBD1 aligns across 7 bases. The trim removed 4 bases at V and 4 bases at J, leaving 6 bases unmatched. The CDR3 runs to 14 residues. Germline V gene sequence: CDR1 SGHAT, CDR2 FQDESV (reference sequence). CDR3 nucleotides: TGTGCCAGCAGCTCCGAGGGACAGCTAGAGACCCAGTACTTC. This sequence encodes CASSSEGQLETQYF.

Only a few counts were recorded for this clonotype. The chain is built from TRBV7-6 and TRBJ2-3, with D tentatively TRBD2 (7 bases). The length of the CDR3 is 16 residues. With 3 bases removed from V and 8 bases from J, the gap between germline ends came to 21 bases. The V gene's germline CDR1 is SGHVS and CDR2 FNYEAQ. DNA for the CDR3: TGTGCCAGCAGCTTGAGGCTTGGGGGGGCGCACGGTACGCAGTATTTT. Translating it yields CASSLRLGGAHGTQYF.

The CDR3 DNA is TGTGCCACCGGACAGGGATCCGGGGATACGCAGTATTTT. This codes for CATGQGSGDTQYF. The rearrangement joins TRBV10-3 to TRBJ2-3, with TRBD1 matching over 8 bases. Germline values: CDR1 ENHRY, CDR2 SYGVKD. The CDR3 is made up of 13 amino acids. The trim removed 10 bases at V and 6 bases at J, leaving 9 bases unmatched.

This chain links TRBV13 with TRBJ2-5, with D perhaps TRBD1 or TRBD2 (7 bases each). Germline V gene lookup returns CDR1 PRHDT and CDR2 FYEKMQ (reference sequence). V lost 5 bases, J lost 4 bases, and 17 bases lay in between. The CDR3 contains 15 residues. The CDR3 sequence: CASSPPRGEGETQYF. The CDR3 DNA sequence: TGTGCCAGCAGCCCCCCCAGGGGGGAGGGAGAGACCCAGTACTTC.

This clonotype was seen a handful of times. The chain uses TRBV4-1 and TRBJ2-1, with 10 bases lining up with TRBD2. In germline, CDR1 is MGHRA, CDR2 YSYEKL. The CDR3 extends over 16 amino acids. V lost 0 bases and J lost 6; bases outside the gene matches: 5. CDR3 DNA: TGCGCCAGCAGCCAAGAACAAGCGGGGGGGCCCAATGAGCAGTTCTTC. Amino acids: CASSQEQAGGPNEQFF.

This clonotype was recorded a few times. The chain uses TRBV7-9 and TRBJ2-3, with no clear D. CDR3 length: 20 amino acids. Trimming cost V 2 bases and J 5 bases, with 29 bases left between them. Germline-derived CDR1 and CDR2 are SEHNR and FQNEAQ (reference sequence). DNA for the CDR3: TGTGCCAGCAGCTTATTCCCTCGAGAGGCAGGAGCAAAAGCAAAAGATACGCAGTATTTT. Amino acid sequence: CASSLFPREAGAKAKDTQYF.

V is TRBV5-6 and J is TRBJ2-1, with 11 bases aligning to TRBD2. The CDR3 is made up of 15 amino acids. With V trimmed by 7 bases and J by 7 bases, 10 bases remained unmatched. Germline V gene sequence: CDR1 SGHDT, CDR2 YYEEEE. CDR3 sequence: CASSPNSGGANEQFF. Here the CDR3 DNA reads TGTGCCAGCTCCCCGAATAGCGGGGGGGCAAATGAGCAGTTCTTC. Together with reference TRBV5-6 and TRBJ2-1, the CDR3 gives the full variable domain: DAGVTQSPTHLIKTRGQQVTLRCSPKSGHDTVSWYQQALGQGPQFIFQYYEEEERQRGNFPDRFSGHQFPNYSSELNVNALLLGDSALYLCASSPNSGGANEQFFGPGTRLTVL.

This sequence joins TRBV12-5 and TRBJ1-1; D perhaps matches TRBD1 (5 bases). Germline CDR1 reads LGHNT; CDR2 reads FRNRAP. The CDR3 is 15 residues long. V dropped 5 bases and J dropped 7 bases, with 20 bases sitting between them. This CDR3 is CASGPADPGASEAFF. The DNA of the CDR3 is TGTGCTAGTGGTCCAGCGGACCCTGGGGCCAGTGAAGCTTTCTTT.

This clonotype was observed many times. This chain links TRBV7-2 with TRBJ2-3; 12 bases map to TRBD2. Unmatched junction bases numbered 6, after V lost 5 bases and J lost 0 bases. The germline gives CDR1 SGHTA, CDR2 FQGNSA. The CDR3 runs to 17 residues. In nucleotides, the CDR3 is TGTGCCAGCAGCCCCCGGACTAGCGGGGTAAGCACAGATACGCAGTATTTT. Translated: CASSPRTSGVSTDTQYF.

This clonotype was observed many times. This chain links TRBV7-6 with TRBJ2-1; D is tentatively TRBD1 or TRBD2 (6 bases each). Germline assignment: CDR1 SGHVS and CDR2 FNYEAQ. The germline V and J ends were trimmed by 5 bases and 8 bases, with 16 bases remaining between them. This CDR3 contains 14 residues. This CDR3 reads CASSPSGGTDEQFF. The DNA of the CDR3 is TGTGCCAGCAGCCCGTCCGGGGGCACGGATGAGCAGTTCTTC.

Note on this clonotype: Lacking the conserved final phenylalanine or tryptophan, this CDR3 likely reflects a read error. The V call is TRBV7-2, the J call TRBJ2-1; D uncertain. The CDR3 covers 10 residues. Germline V gene data show CDR1 as SGHTA and CDR2 as FQGNSA. The V gene lost 9 bases and the J gene lost 5 bases, with 5 bases spanning the gap. The CDR3 spells CASLHNEQFI. CDR3 sequence (DNA): TGTGCCAGTCTTCACAATGAGCAGTTCATC.

V and J are TRBV6-5 and TRBJ2-7, with 8 nucleotides matching TRBD1. This CDR3 contains 12 residues. Germline V gene sequence: CDR1 MNHEY, CDR2 SVGAGI. V trimming: 6 bases; J trimming: 6 bases; junction bases outside the gene matches: 4. The CDR3: CASRQGAGEQYV. The CDR3 nucleotides are TGTGCCAGCAGGCAGGGGGCTGGCGAGCAGTACGTC.

This chain's CDR3 is CASSLEAGIDTQYF. In nucleotides, the CDR3 is TGTGCCAGCAGCTTAGAGGCGGGGATCGATACGCAGTATTTT. The rearrangement uses TRBV7-8 and TRBJ2-3, with D possibly being TRBD2 (6 bases). Per the germline V gene, CDR1 is SGHVS and CDR2 is FQNEAQ. This CDR3 comprises 14 residues. V was shortened by 1 base and J by 6 bases, with 11 bases between the two germline ends.

This clonotype was observed once. An end of the junction differs from the germline gene, which may be a read error. The J gene is TRBJ2-3, the V gene TRBV6-5; 8 nucleotides line up with TRBD2. This CDR3 comprises 12 residues. Germline loops: CDR1 MNHEY, CDR2 SVGAGI. CDR3 sequence: CAGSMSGGTQYF. The CDR3 nucleotides are TGTGCCGGCAGTATGAGCGGGGGTACGCAGTATTTT.

This clonotype was observed a few times. In nucleotides, the CDR3 is TGTGCCAGCAGGCGGACGGTGGAGGACACCATATATTTT. Its protein product is CASRRTVEDTIYF. V usage is TRBV2 and J usage is TRBJ1-3; D is undetermined. Germline CDR1 is SNHLY and CDR2 is FYNNEI. Between the trimmed V and J ends, which lost 6 bases and 8 bases, there was a span of 14 bases. This CDR3 has 13 residues.